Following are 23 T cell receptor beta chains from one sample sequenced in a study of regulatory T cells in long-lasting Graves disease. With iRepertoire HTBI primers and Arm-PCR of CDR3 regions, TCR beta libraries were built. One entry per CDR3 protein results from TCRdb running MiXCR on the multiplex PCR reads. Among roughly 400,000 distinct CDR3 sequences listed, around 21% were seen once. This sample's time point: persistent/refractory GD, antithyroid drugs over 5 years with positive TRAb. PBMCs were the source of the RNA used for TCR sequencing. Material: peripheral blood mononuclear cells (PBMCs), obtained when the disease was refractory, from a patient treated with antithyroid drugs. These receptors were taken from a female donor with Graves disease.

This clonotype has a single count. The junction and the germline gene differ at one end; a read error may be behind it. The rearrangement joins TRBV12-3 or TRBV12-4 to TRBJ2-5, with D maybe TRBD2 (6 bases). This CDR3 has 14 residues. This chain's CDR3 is CANSLAGAGETQYF. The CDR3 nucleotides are TGTGCCAACAGTTTAGCCGGGGCGGGGGAGACCCAGTACTTC.

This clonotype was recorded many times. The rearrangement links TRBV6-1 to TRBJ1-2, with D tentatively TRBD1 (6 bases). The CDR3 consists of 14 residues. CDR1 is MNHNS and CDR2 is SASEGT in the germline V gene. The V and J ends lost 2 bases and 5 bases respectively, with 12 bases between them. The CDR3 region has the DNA TGTGCCAGCAGTGAAATGAGGGGGAATTATGGCTACACCTTC. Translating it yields CASSEMRGNYGYTF.

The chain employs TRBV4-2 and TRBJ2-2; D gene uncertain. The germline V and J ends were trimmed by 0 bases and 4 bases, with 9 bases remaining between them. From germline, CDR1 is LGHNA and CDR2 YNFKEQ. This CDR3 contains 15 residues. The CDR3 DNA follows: TGTGCCAGCAGCCAAGACCCTCCTAGCACCGGGGAGCTGTTTTTT. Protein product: CASSQDPPSTGELFF.

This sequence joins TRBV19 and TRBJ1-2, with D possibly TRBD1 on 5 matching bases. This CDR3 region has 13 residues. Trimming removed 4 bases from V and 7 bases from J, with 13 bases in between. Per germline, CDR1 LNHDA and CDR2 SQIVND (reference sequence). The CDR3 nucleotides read TGTGCCAGTAGTACGGGACCGCGTATTGGCTACACCTTC. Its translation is CASSTGPRIGYTF.

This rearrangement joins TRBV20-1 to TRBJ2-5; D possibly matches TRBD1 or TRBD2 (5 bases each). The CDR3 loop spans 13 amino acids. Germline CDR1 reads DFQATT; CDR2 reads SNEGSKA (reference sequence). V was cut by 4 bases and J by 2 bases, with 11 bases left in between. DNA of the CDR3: TGCAGTGCTACCCGGGGCGGGCAAGAGACCCAGTACTTC. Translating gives CSATRGGQETQYF.

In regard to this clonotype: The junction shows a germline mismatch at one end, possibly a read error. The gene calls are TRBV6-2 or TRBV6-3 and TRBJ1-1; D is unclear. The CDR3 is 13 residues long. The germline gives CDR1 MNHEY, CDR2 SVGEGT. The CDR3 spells CASSYAENTEALF. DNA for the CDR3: TGTGCCAGCAGTTACGCAGAAAACACTGAAGCTCTCTTT.

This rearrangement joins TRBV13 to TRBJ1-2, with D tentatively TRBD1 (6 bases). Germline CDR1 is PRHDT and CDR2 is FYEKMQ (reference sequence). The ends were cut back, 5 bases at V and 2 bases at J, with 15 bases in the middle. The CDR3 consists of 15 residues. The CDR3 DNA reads TGTGCCAGCAGCGATTACAGGGAGAGGAACTATGGCTACACCTTC. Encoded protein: CASSDYRERNYGYTF.

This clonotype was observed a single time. The CDR3 is CASSFVRGSGANVLTF. As DNA, the CDR3 is TGTGCCAGCAGCTTTGTTCGCGGGAGCGGGGCCAACGTCCTGACTTTC. V usage is TRBV5-6 and J usage is TRBJ2-6, with TRBD2 matching 7 bases. The CDR3 loop spans 16 amino acids. With V trimmed by 2 bases and J by 4 bases, 6 bases remained unmatched. CDR1 is SGHDT, CDR2 YYEEEE, per germline.

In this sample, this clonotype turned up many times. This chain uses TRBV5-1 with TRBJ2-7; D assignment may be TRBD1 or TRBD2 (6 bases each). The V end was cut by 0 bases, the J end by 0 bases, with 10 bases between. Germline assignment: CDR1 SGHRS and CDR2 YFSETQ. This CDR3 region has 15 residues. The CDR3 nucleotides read TGCGCCAGCAGCTTGGAGGGGGGCATCTCCTACGAGCAGTACTTC. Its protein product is CASSLEGGISYEQYF.

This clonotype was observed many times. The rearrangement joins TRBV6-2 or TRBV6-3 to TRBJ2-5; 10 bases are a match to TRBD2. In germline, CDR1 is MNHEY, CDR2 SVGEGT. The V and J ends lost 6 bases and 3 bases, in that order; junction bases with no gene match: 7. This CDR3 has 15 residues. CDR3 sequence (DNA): TGTGCCAGCAGCCGGCTAGCGGGAGAAGAAGAGACCCAGTACTTC. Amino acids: CASSRLAGEEETQYF.

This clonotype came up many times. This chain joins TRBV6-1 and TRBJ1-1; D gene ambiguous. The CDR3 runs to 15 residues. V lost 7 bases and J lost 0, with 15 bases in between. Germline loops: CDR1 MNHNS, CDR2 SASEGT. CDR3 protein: CASTPLTMMNTEAFF. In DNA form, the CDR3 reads TGTGCCAGCACTCCCCTTACGATGATGAACACTGAAGCTTTCTTT.

The CDR3 nucleotides are TGTGCCAGCACCCTCACGGAACACACTGAAGCTTTCTTT. This codes for CASTLTEHTEAFF. V usage is TRBV3-1 and J usage is TRBJ1-1; D call uncertain. CDR3 length equals 13 residues. Trimming removed 7 bases from V and 3 bases from J, with 12 bases in between. CDR1 is LGHDT and CDR2 is YNNKEL in the germline V gene (reference sequence).

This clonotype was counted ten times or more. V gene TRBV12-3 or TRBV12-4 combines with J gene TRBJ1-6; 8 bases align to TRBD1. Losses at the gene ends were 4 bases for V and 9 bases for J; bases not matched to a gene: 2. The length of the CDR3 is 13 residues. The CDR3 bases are TGTGCCAGCAGTTCAGGGGGCGGTTCACCCCTCCACTTT. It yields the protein CASSSGGGSPLHF.

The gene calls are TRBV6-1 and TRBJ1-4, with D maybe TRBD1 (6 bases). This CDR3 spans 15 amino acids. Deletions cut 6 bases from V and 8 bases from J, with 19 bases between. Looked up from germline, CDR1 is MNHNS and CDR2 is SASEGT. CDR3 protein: CASRRRDIGLEKLFF. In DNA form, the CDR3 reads TGTGCCAGCAGGCGAAGGGACATCGGCTTGGAAAAACTGTTTTTT.

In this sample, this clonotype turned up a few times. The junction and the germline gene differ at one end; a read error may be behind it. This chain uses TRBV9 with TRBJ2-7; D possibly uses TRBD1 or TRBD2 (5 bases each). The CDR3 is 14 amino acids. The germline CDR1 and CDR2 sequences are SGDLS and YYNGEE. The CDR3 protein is CANSVSGGSYEQYF. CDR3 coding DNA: TGTGCCAACAGCGTTTCTGGGGGTTCCTACGAGCAGTACTTC.

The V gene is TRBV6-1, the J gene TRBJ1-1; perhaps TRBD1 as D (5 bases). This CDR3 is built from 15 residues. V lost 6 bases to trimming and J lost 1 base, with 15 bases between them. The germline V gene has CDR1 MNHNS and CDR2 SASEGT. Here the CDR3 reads CASRQEDRSNTEAFF. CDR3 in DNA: TGTGCCAGCAGACAGGAGGACCGATCGAACACTGAAGCTTTCTTT.

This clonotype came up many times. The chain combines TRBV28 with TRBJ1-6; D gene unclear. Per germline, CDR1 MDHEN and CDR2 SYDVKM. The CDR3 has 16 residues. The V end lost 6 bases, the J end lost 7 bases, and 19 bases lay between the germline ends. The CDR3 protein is CASSSALSENNSPLHF. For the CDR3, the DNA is TGTGCCAGCAGCAGTGCCCTGAGTGAAAACAATTCACCCCTCCACTTT.

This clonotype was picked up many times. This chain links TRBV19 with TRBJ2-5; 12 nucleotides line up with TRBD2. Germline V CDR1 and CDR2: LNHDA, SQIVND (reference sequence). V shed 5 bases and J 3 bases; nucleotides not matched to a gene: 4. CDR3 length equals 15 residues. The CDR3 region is CASSLRTSGEETQYF. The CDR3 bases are TGTGCCAGTAGTCTCCGGACTAGCGGGGAAGAGACCCAGTACTTC.

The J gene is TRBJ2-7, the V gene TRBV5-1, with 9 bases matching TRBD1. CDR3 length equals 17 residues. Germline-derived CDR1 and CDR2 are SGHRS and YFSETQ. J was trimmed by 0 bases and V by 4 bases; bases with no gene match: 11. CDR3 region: CASSAGTGPVSSYEQYF. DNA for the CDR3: TGCGCCAGCAGCGCCGGGACAGGGCCGGTGAGCTCCTACGAGCAGTACTTC.

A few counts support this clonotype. The CDR3: CASRDRDHYEQYF. In DNA, the CDR3 is TGCGCCAGTAGGGACAGGGACCACTACGAGCAGTACTTC. The chain carries TRBV10-2 and TRBJ2-7; 9 bases align to TRBD1. Germline-derived CDR1 and CDR2 are WSHSY and SAAADI. Trimming removed 9 bases from V and 3 bases from J; junction bases left unmatched: 6. This CDR3 is built from 13 residues.

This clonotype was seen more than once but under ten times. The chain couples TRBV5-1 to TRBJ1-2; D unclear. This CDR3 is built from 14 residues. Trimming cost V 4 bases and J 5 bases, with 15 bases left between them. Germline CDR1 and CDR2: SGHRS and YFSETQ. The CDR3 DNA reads TGCGCCAGCAGCCCTTCCGGATCTAGATATGGCTACACCTTC. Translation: CASSPSGSRYGYTF. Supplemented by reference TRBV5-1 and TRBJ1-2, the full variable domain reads KAGVTQTPRYLIKTRGQQVTLSCSPISGHRSVSWYQQTPGQGLQFLFEYFSETQRNKGNFPGRFSGRQFSNSRSEMNVSTLELGDSALYLCASSPSGSRYGYTFGSGTRLTVV.

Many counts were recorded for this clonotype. The CDR3 DNA reads TGTGCCAGCAGTGAGTTGATATTGCTTTCCTACGAGCAGTACTTC. Its protein is CASSELILLSYEQYF. The chain combines TRBV2 with TRBJ2-7, with D unresolved. Trimming took 3 bases from V and 1 from J, leaving 13 bases between them. CDR3 size: 15 residues. Germline assignment: CDR1 SNHLY and CDR2 FYNNEI.

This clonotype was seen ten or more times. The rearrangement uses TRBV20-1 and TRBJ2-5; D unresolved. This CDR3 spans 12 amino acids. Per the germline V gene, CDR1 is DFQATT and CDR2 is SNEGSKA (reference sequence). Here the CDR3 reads CSARRISETQYF. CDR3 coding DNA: TGCAGCGCCCGCCGGATATCAGAGACCCAGTACTTC.